A selection of T cell receptor beta chains follows, all from one sample in a study of long-term antiretroviral therapy in people with HIV. Libraries were prepared by immunoSEQ multiplex PCR; TCRdb keeps only in-frame clonotypes and omits some of them. In the table there are more than 25,000 clones, about 87% of which are singletons. This specimen was unsorted PBMCs, taken 3.2 years before starting antiretroviral therapy. Source of these receptors: a man aged 50 or older with HIV. CDR3s include the opening cysteine and the closing phenylalanine or tryptophan. A D gene is named only where the DNA matches it firmly. Clone size is stated in some rows and not others, as once, few, many or a class when expanded.

>TRBV15|-|TRBJ1-5|TRBD1
TGTGCCACCAGCAGAGATTTAGGGACAGGCCGAGTTAAAACTGGCAATCAGCCCCAGCATTTT
CATSRDLGTGRVKTGNQPQHF
>TRBV5-6|once|TRBJ2-3|-
TGTGCCAGCACCGTGCCGAGGGGGGCCAGAACAGATACGCAGTATTTT
CASTVPRGARTDTQYF
>TRBV9|-|TRBJ2-7|-
TGTGCCAGCAGCCGATCGGTGGACGCGCCGTACGAGCAGTACTTC
CASSRSVDAPYEQYF
>TRBV10-2|-|TRBJ2-2|-
TGCGCCAGCGGGGGGGGCGACGGGGAGCTGTTTTTT
CASGGGDGELFF
>TRBV7-7|-|TRBJ2-1|TRBD2
TGTGCCAGCAGCTTAAAACTAGCGGGAGGGCACAATGAGCAGTTCTTC
CASSLKLAGGHNEQFF
>TRBV7-9|-|TRBJ2-5|TRBD1
TGTGCCAGCAGCAGCGGACAGGGCCAGACCCAGTACTTC
CASSSGQGQTQYF
>TRBV2|-|TRBJ1-4|-
TGTGCCAGCAGTGAAGCGCTTGGGTCGGGGGAAAAACTGTTTTTT
CASSEALGSGEKLFF
>TRBV5-1|-|TRBJ1-1|-
TGCGCCAGCTGCCCCCAGGGTTTCACTGAAGCTTTCTTT
CASCPQGFTEAFF
>TRBV5-1|-|TRBJ2-4|TRBD1
TGCGCCAGCAGCTTGGGGCCGGGACAGGGAAACATTCAGTACTTC
CASSLGPGQGNIQYF
>TRBV18|-|TRBJ2-7|TRBD2
TGTGCCAGCTCACCGGGGACTAGCGGGAGAGGACAGTACTTC
CASSPGTSGRGQYF
>TRBV7-7|-|TRBJ2-5|TRBD2
TGTGCCAGCAGCCCCTCGGGGGGGACCCAAGAGACCCAGTACTTC
CASSPSGGTQETQYF
>TRBV6-5|once|TRBJ1-1|-
TGTGCCAGCAGACCACGGGGGCTTTACACTGAAGCTTTCTTT
CASRPRGLYTEAFF
>TRBV5-1|-|TRBJ2-3|-
TGCGCCAGCAGCTGGGGCGGTAGCACAGATACGCAGTATTTT
CASSWGGSTDTQYF
>TRBV28|-|TRBJ1-4|-
TGTGCCAGCAGTGACACAGGGATCGATGAAAAACTGTTTTTT
CASSDTGIDEKLFF
>TRBV4-3|-|TRBJ1-2|TRBD1
TGCGCCAGCAGCCAAGATGCCGGGACAGGCGTCGGCTACACCTTC
CASSQDAGTGVGYTF
>TRBV5-4|-|TRBJ1-1|-
TGTGCCAGCAGCACTGACGGCACTGAAGCTTTCTTT
CASSTDGTEAFF
>TRBV6-6|-|TRBJ2-5|-
TGTGCCAGCAGTTACTTGGGGGATCGGGAGACCCAGTACTTC
CASSYLGDRETQYF
>TRBV28|-|TRBJ1-5|-
TGTGCCAGCAGTGGACCGCGCGGTCAGCCCCAGCATTTT
CASSGPRGQPQHF
>TRBV7-2|once|TRBJ2-7|-
TGTGCCAGCAGCTTAGCAGGGTCTAACGAGCAGTACTTC
CASSLAGSNEQYF
>TRBV4-3|-|TRBJ1-6|TRBD1
TGCGCCAGCAGCCGGGACAGGGGGACTTTTAATTCACCCCTCCACTTT
CASSRDRGTFNSPLHF